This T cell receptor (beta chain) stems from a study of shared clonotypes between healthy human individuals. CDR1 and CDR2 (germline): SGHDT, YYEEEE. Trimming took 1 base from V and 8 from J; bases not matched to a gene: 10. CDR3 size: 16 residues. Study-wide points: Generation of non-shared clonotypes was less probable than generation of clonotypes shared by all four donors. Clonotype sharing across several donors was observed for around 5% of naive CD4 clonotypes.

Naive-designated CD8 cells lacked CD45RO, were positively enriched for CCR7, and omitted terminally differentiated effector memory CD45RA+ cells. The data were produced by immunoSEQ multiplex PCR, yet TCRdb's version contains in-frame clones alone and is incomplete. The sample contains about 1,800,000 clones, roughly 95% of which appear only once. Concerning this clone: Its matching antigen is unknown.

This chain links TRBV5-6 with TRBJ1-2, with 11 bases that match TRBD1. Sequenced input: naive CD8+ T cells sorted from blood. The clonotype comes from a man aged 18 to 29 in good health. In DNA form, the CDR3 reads TGTGCCAGCAGCTTGACCTATGGACAGGGGGCATACGGCTACACCTTC. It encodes CASSLTYGQGAYGYTF.